Detailed here is one T cell receptor (beta chain). Participant-reported clinical history was the basis for cohort assignment. A case of COVID-19 had been met by exposed participants within 2 weeks before study entry. This record comes from a study of blood T cell repertoires in COVID-19. Germline CDR1 reads SGHRS; CDR2 reads YFSETQ. The trim removed 6 bases at V and 4 bases at J, leaving 9 bases unmatched. The CDR3 extends over 17 amino acids. Profiling relied on immunoSEQ multiplex PCR, and the TCRdb table lists in-frame clones only, not all of them. Here the sample spans under 250,000 clones, 80% to 90% being singletons.

The source is a woman in her thirties who had been exposed to COVID-19. The source material was PBMCs or T cells enriched from blood (not recorded which). J is TRBJ2-6 and V is TRBV5-1; 11 bases are shared with TRBD1. The CDR3 loop reads CASKRTGGSMGANVLTF. In DNA, the CDR3 is TGCGCCAGCAAGCGGACAGGGGGCTCTATGGGGGCCAACGTCCTGACTTTC.